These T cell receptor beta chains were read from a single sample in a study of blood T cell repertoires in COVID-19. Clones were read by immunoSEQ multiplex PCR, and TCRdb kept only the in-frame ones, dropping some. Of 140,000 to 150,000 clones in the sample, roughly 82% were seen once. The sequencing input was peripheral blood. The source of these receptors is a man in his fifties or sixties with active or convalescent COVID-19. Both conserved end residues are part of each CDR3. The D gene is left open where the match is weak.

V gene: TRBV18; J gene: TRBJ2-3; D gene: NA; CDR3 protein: CASSPRDNTDTQYF
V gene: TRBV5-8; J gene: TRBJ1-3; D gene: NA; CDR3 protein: CASRAGFSGNTIYF
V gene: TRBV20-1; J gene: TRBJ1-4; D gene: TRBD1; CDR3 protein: CSASRAGDRGFGKLFF
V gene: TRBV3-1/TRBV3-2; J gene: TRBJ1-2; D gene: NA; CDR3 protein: CASSQEGWNGYTF
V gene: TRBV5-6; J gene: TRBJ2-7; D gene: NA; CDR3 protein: CASSFDRSYEQYF
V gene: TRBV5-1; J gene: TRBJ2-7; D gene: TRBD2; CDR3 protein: CASSQTSGGFYEQYF
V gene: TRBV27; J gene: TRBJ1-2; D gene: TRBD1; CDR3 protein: CASSITGGQNYGYTF
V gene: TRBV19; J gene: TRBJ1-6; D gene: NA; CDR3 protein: CASSIPDSPLHF
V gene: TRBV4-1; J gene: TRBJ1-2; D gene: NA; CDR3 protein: CASSQASSDSRYGYTF
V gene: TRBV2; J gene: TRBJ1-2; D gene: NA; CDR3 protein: CASSELADRRGYGYTF
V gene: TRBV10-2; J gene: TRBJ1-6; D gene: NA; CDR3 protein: CASRKDSAYNSPLHF
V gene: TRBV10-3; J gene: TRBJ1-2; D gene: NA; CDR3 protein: CAISEMGHENYGYTF
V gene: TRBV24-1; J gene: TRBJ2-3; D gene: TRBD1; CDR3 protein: CATSAKGQGAVAGTQYF
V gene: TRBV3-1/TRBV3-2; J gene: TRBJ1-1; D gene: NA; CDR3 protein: CASSPRPIRNTEAFF
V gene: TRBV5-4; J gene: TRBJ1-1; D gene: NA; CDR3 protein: CASSLELYSEAFF
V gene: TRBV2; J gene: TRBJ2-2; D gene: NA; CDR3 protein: CASSGDRGAGELFF
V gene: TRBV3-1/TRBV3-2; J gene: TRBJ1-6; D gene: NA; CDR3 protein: CASSQDIGQLNSPLHF